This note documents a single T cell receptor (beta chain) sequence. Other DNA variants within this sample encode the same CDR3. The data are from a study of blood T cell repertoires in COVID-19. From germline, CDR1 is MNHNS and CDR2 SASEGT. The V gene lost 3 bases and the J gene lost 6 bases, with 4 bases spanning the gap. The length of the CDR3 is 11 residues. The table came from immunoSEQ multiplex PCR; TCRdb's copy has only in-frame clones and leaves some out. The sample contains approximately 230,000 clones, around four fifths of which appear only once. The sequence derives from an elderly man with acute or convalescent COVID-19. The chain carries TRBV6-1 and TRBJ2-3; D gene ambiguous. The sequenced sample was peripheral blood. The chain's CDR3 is CASSDADTQYF. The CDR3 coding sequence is TGTGCCAGCAGTGACGCGGATACGCAGTATTTT.